Shown below are 3 T cell receptor beta chains from a single sample sequenced in a study of spatial heterogeneity in lung cancer. TCRdb re-called the 5' RACE reads through MiXCR, storing one row per CDR3 protein. The repertoire holds 25,000 or so distinct CDR3 sequences, 9.5% to 15% seen once, with roughly 26% in the top ten. The time point denotes: sample taken at primary tumor resection. Whole RNA was taken from tumor, nontumor lung or frozen PBMC; it was then sequenced unsorted. Sample: PBMCs, taken at surgery. The receptors stem from a female donor with early-stage non-small cell lung cancer.

This clonotype was seen at least ten times. The rearrangement links TRBV24-1 to TRBJ2-3, with 8 nucleotides matching TRBD1. This CDR3 is 15 amino acids long. V gave up 3 bases and J gave up 1 base; unmatched junction bases: 2. Per the germline V gene, CDR1 is KGHDR and CDR2 is SFDVKD. DNA of the CDR3: TGTGCCACCAGTGATGCGGGACAGGGCACAGATACGCAGTATTTT. The encoded protein is CATSDAGQGTDTQYF.

On this clonotype itself: This may be a read error, as it is one base from a much larger clone. The rearrangement joins TRBV7-2 to TRBJ1-5; D gene ambiguous. The V end lost 1 base, the J end lost 0 bases, and 7 bases lay between the germline ends. This CDR3 has 15 amino acids. The V gene's germline CDR1 is SGHTA and CDR2 FQGNSA. The CDR3 sequence: CASSLEGYSNQPQHF. The CDR3, as DNA: TGTGCCAGCAGCTTAGAGGGTTATAGCAATCAGCCCCAGCATTTT. The variable domain in full, completed from reference TRBV7-2 and TRBJ1-5, reads GAGVSQSPSNKVTEKGKDVELRCDPISGHTALYWYRQSLGQGLEFLIYFQGNSAPDKSGLPSDRFSAERTGGSVSTLTIQRTQQEDSAVYLCASSLEGYSNQPQHFGDGTRLSIL.

The sample holds many counts of this clonotype. The chain couples TRBV6-2 or TRBV6-3 to TRBJ2-7; D might be TRBD1 (5 bases). V was shortened by 7 bases and J by 4 bases, with 11 bases between the two germline ends. Germline V lookup: CDR1 MNHEY, CDR2 SVGEGT. CDR3 size: 12 residues. The CDR3: CASTSGAYEQYF. DNA for the CDR3: TGTGCCAGCACCTCTGGGGCATACGAGCAGTACTTC.